The clone carrying this TCR beta chain was detected only a few times. Its antigen is still unknown. There are 13 residues in the CDR3. V lost 6 bases and J lost 3, with 11 bases in between. In TCRdb, the 5' RACE reads were re-called with MiXCR into one record per CDR3 protein. The table has around 250,000 distinct CDR3 sequences, roughly 13% seen once; the top ten hold 4%. This specimen belongs to a study of identical twins. Whole-study results and caveats: There were fewer insertions in abundant cord blood beta clonotypes, but memory repertoires showed no such pattern.

A further study also used this sample, focusing on yellow fever vaccine responses in identical twins.

The chain uses TRBV12-3 or TRBV12-4 and TRBJ1-1, with D perhaps TRBD1 (6 bases). This sequence originates from a young woman in good health. Sequenced material: memory (CD45RO+) T cells sorted from blood. CDR3 loop: CASRRGGYTEAFF. CDR3 nucleotides: TGTGCCAGCAGAAGAGGGGGGTACACTGAAGCTTTCTTT.